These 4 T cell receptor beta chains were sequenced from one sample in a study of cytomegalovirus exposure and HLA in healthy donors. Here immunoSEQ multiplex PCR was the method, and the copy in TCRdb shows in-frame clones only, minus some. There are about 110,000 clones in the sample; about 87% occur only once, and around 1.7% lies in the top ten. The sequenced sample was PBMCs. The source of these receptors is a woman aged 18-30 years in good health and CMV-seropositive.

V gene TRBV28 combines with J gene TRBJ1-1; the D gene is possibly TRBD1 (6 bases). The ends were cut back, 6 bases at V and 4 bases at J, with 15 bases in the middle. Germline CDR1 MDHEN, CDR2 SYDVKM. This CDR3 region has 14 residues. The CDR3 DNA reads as TGTGCCAGCAGCCCCCACAGGGTGGGCACTGAAGCTTTCTTT. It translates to CASSPHRVGTEAFF.

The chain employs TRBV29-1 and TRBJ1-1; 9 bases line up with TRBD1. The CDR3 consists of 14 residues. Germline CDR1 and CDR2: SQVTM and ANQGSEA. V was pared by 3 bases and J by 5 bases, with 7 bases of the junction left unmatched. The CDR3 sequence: CSVDTGGVGTEAFF. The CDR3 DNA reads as TGCAGCGTTGATACAGGGGGCGTAGGTACTGAAGCTTTCTTT.

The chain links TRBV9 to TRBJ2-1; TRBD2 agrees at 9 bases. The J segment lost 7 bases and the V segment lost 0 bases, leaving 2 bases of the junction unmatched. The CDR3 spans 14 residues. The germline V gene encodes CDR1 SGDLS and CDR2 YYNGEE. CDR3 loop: CASSVGTSENEQFF. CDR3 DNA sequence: TGTGCCAGCAGCGTAGGGACTAGCGAGAATGAGCAGTTCTTC.

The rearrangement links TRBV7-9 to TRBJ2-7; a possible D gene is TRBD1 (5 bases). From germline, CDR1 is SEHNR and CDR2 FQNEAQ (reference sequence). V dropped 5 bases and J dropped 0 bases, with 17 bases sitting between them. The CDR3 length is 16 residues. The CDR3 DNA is TGTGCCAGCAGCAGTTTAGGGGATCCACTCTCCTACGAGCAGTACTTC. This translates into CASSSLGDPLSYEQYF.